This T cell receptor (beta chain) was retrieved from a study of radiotherapy plus CTLA-4 blockade in lung cancer. The assay was immunoSEQ multiplex PCR, and TCRdb's table has in-frame clones only and misses some. Of over 80,000 clones listed, around 87% are singletons. The CDR3 extends over 11 amino acids. V was shortened by 3 bases and J by 4 bases, with 6 bases between the two germline ends. Germline V gene sequence: CDR1 DFQATT, CDR2 SNEGSKA (reference sequence). This chain joins TRBV20-1 and TRBJ2-5; D not certain. This specimen was peripheral blood, taken from a patient treated with radiotherapy plus ipilimumab. This sequence originates from a human donor with non-small cell lung cancer that progressed on radiotherapy plus ipilimumab. DNA for the CDR3: TGCAGTGCTAGGGACGGAGAGACCCAGTACTTC. Encoded protein: CSARDGETQYF.